Listed below are T cell receptor beta chains from one sample, sequenced in a study of cytomegalovirus exposure and HLA in healthy donors. The method was immunoSEQ multiplex PCR; TCRdb's version includes in-frame clones alone and lacks a portion of them. The repertoire consists of about 67,000 clones, with around 63% occurring once and the leading ten covering approximately 2.1%. The material sequenced was PBMCs. These receptors were taken from a woman in her twenties or thirties in good health and CMV-seronegative. The CDR3 runs from the conserved cysteine through the conserved F or W. D genes are given only for firm matches. Size is stated for part of the rows, as once, few or many counts, or as a class when the clone is expanded.

abundance	len	v_gene	j_gene	d_gene	CDR3aa	CDR3nt
few	16	TRBV10-3	TRBJ2-7	NA	CAISEAWGGATYEQYF	TGTGCCATCAGTGAGGCCTGGGGGGGGGCCACCTACGAGCAGTACTTC
NA	14	TRBV5-1	TRBJ2-5	TRBD2	CASSLGLAQETQYF	TGCGCCAGCAGCTTGGGACTAGCGCAAGAGACCCAGTACTTC
once	16	TRBV4-1	TRBJ2-1	NA	CASSMLWGGNLGEQFF	TGCGCCAGCAGCATGCTATGGGGAGGTAATCTGGGTGAGCAGTTCTTC
once	13	TRBV4-3	TRBJ2-5	NA	CASSRDIEEPQYF	TGCGCCAGCAGCCGGGACATCGAAGAGCCCCAGTACTTC
once	12	TRBV19	TRBJ2-5	NA	CASSAYQETQYF	TGTGCCAGTAGCGCGTACCAAGAGACCCAGTACTTC
once	14	TRBV6-6	TRBJ1-1	NA	CASSYPRVNTEAFF	TGTGCCAGCAGTTACCCGCGAGTGAACACTGAAGCTTTCTTT
NA	14	TRBV27	TRBJ2-7	NA	CASSLRNGDSEQYF	TGTGCCAGCAGTTTAAGAAACGGGGACTCCGAGCAGTACTTC
NA	15	TRBV11-2	TRBJ1-6	NA	CASSLQDSYNSPLHF	TGTGCCAGCAGCTTACAGGATTCCTATAATTCACCCCTCCACTTT
few	17	TRBV30	TRBJ1-3	NA	CAWSALSGTISGNTIYF	TGTGCCTGGAGTGCCCTCTCCGGGACAATCTCTGGAAACACCATATATTTT
NA	15	TRBV2	TRBJ1-1	TRBD1	CASSRGDRGWTEAFF	TGTGCCAGCAGCCGGGGGGACAGGGGATGGACTGAAGCTTTCTTT
NA	16	TRBV4-1	TRBJ2-7	TRBD1	CASSPTGISGNHEQYF	TGCGCCAGCAGCCCGACAGGGATCTCGGGGAACCACGAGCAGTACTTC
few	14	TRBV4-1	TRBJ2-3	NA	CASSFPDSRDTQYF	TGCGCCAGCAGCTTTCCGGACAGCCGAGATACGCAGTATTTT
NA	14	TRBV25-1	TRBJ2-7	NA	CASSDQGYTYEQYF	TGTGCCAGCAGTGATCAGGGATACACCTACGAGCAGTACTTC
NA	18	TRBV10-3	TRBJ2-7	TRBD2	CAISEGPYDGDYSYEQYF	TGTGCCATCAGTGAGGGGCCGTACGACGGGGACTACTCCTACGAGCAGTACTTC
NA	16	TRBV6-6	TRBJ1-1	TRBD1	CASSSDTTGLKTEAFF	TGTGCCAGCAGTTCGGACACGACAGGGCTAAAAACTGAAGCTTTCTTT
NA	14	TRBV16	TRBJ1-4	NA	CASSQSGLSGKLFF	TGTGCCAGCAGCCAATCGGGCCTCTCCGGAAAACTGTTTTTT
NA	16	TRBV6-1	TRBJ1-4	NA	CASSEGQTQGNEKLFF	TGTGCCAGCAGTGAAGGACAGACCCAAGGGAATGAAAAACTGTTTTTT
NA	15	TRBV5-1	TRBJ2-1	TRBD2	CASRPHNSGYNEQFF	TGCGCCAGCAGACCGCATAATAGCGGGTACAATGAGCAGTTCTTC
NA	13	TRBV19	TRBJ2-5	TRBD2	CASQALAEETQYF	TGTGCCAGTCAAGCTCTAGCGGAAGAGACCCAGTACTTC
NA	15	TRBV6-6	TRBJ2-7	NA	CASKTQGGFSYEQYF	TGTGCCAGCAAAACTCAGGGCGGATTCTCCTACGAGCAGTACTTC
few	15	TRBV18	TRBJ1-1	NA	CASSPLSIRRTEAFF	TGTGCCAGCTCACCCCTCAGTATACGGAGGACTGAAGCTTTCTTT
once	16	TRBV2	TRBJ2-3	TRBD2	CASSERTSGEGDTQYF	TGTGCCAGCAGTGAACGGACTAGCGGGGAGGGGGATACGCAGTATTTT
NA	14	TRBV28	TRBJ2-7	NA	CASRPPGVAYEQYF	TGTGCCAGCAGACCTCCGGGGGTCGCCTACGAGCAGTACTTC
NA	14	TRBV2	TRBJ2-7	NA	CASGRGSLSYEQYF	TGTGCCAGCGGAAGGGGGAGCCTCTCCTACGAGCAGTACTTC
few	17	TRBV7-9	TRBJ2-3	TRBD2	CASSSRTSGGLIDTQYF	TGTGCCAGCAGCTCTCGGACTAGCGGGGGCCTCATAGATACGCAGTATTTT
NA	15	TRBV18	TRBJ2-7	NA	CASSATVDPSYEQYF	TGTGCCAGCTCAGCAACAGTCGACCCTTCCTACGAGCAGTACTTC
NA	14	TRBV5-6	TRBJ2-7	NA	CASSSQTGVGEQYF	TGTGCCAGCAGTTCGCAGACAGGAGTTGGCGAGCAGTACTTC
NA	15	TRBV7-3	TRBJ2-2	TRBD1	CASSLRQGAGGELFF	TGTGCCAGCAGCCTGAGACAGGGGGCAGGCGGGGAGCTGTTTTTT
NA	14	TRBV6-5	TRBJ2-5	NA	CASSYGLVGETQYF	TGTGCCAGCAGTTATGGACTGGTGGGAGAGACCCAGTACTTC
NA	15	TRBV5-4	TRBJ2-3	TRBD2	CASRPLAGAADTQYF	TGTGCCAGCAGACCTCTAGCGGGGGCGGCAGATACGCAGTATTTT
few	14	TRBV10-2	TRBJ2-7	TRBD2	CASRDSGGAREQYF	TGCGCCAGCAGGGATAGCGGGGGGGCGCGGGAGCAGTACTTC
once	14	TRBV7-2	TRBJ1-6	NA	CASSLRRHNSPLHF	TGTGCCAGCAGCTTAAGGCGGCACAATTCACCCCTCCACTTT
NA	16	TRBV4-1	TRBJ1-1	TRBD1	CASSPGQGARNTEAFF	TGCGCCAGCAGCCCGGGACAGGGGGCGAGGAACACTGAAGCTTTCTTT
NA	15	TRBV18	TRBJ1-1	NA	CASSPPVGRRTEAFF	TGTGCCAGCTCACCACCGGTGGGGCGGAGAACTGAAGCTTTCTTT
NA	14	TRBV7-3	TRBJ1-1	NA	CASSSQGSNTEAFF	TGTGCCAGCAGCTCCCAGGGATCCAACACTGAAGCTTTCTTT
NA	13	TRBV2	TRBJ1-1	NA	CATAGGTSTEAFF	TGTGCCACCGCCGGGGGAACGAGCACTGAAGCTTTCTTT
NA	23	TRBV23-1	TRBJ1-5	NA	CASSQLWGLGRGDISYSNQPQHF	TGCGCCAGCAGTCAATTGTGGGGGCTCGGGAGGGGGGATATTTCTTATAGCAATCAGCCCCAGCATTTT
NA	15	TRBV5-1	TRBJ2-7	TRBD2	CASSSQPGLGYEQYF	TGCGCCAGCAGTTCTCAACCGGGACTAGGGTACGAGCAGTACTTC
few	14	TRBV29-1	TRBJ2-1	TRBD2	CSVEGGSSYNEQFF	TGCAGCGTTGAAGGCGGGAGCTCCTACAATGAGCAGTTCTTC
NA	15	TRBV7-2	TRBJ2-1	TRBD2	CASSLMTSGYNEQFF	TGTGCCAGCAGCTTAATGACTAGCGGCTACAATGAGCAGTTCTTC
few	14	TRBV7-3	TRBJ2-1	NA	CASSLLTRTDEQFF	TGTGCCAGCAGCTTACTAACTAGAACGGATGAGCAGTTCTTC
NA	14	TRBV30	TRBJ1-3	TRBD1	CAWGTGGDGNTIYF	TGTGCCTGGGGGACAGGGGGCGATGGAAACACCATATATTTT